Presented here are 28 T cell receptor beta chains from one specimen sequenced in a study of spatial heterogeneity in lung cancer. For these TCRs, the target antigens are not known. Regarding time point: sample taken at primary tumor resection. Study-wide results and limits: Tumor mutation count correlated with how many alpha and beta TCRs expanded intratumorally.

TCRdb re-called the 5' RACE reads with MiXCR, one entry per CDR3 protein. The repertoire holds 7,500 to 9,000 distinct CDR3 sequences, with more than 6% as singletons. Sequencing used lung tumor tissue, obtained at surgery. These receptors were collected from a male donor with early-stage non-small cell lung cancer.

At least ten counts were recorded for this clonotype. The CDR3 loop reads CSVERAGNEKLFF. For the CDR3, the DNA is TGCAGCGTTGAGCGGGCAGGGAATGAAAAACTGTTTTTT. This sequence joins TRBV29-1 and TRBJ1-4; tentative D call: TRBD1 (5 bases). Per germline, CDR1 SQVTM and CDR2 ANQGSEA. V lost 3 bases to trimming and J lost 5 bases, with 10 bases between them. This CDR3 has 13 residues.

By share, this clonotype counts as medium-sized. The V and J genes are TRBV7-8 and TRBJ1-6; 7 nucleotides align to TRBD1. The CDR3 contains 18 residues. CDR1 and CDR2 from the germline V gene are SGHVS and FQNEAQ. J lost 0 bases, V lost 3 bases, and 8 bases had no gene match. The CDR3 nucleotides read TGTGCCAGCAGCTTCAGAGGGGGCTCGAGCTCCTATAATTCACCCCTCCACTTT. Protein: CASSFRGGSSSYNSPLHF.

The V and J genes are TRBV28 and TRBJ2-7; D is undetermined. Germline CDR1 reads MDHEN; CDR2 reads SYDVKM. The V end was cut by 4 bases, the J end by 0 bases, with 13 bases between. This CDR3 contains 15 residues. This chain's CDR3 is CASSSPAGSSYEQYF. CDR3 DNA sequence: TGTGCCAGCAGTTCTCCGGCCGGTTCCTCCTACGAGCAGTACTTC.

The V and J genes are TRBV28 and TRBJ2-1; D may be TRBD1 or TRBD2 (5 bases each). The V end was cut by 6 bases, the J end by 8 bases, with 14 bases between. The CDR3 sequence is 13 residues long. In germline, CDR1 is MDHEN, CDR2 SYDVKM. CDR3 coding DNA: TGTGCCAGCAGAGCCACCGGGACCGATGAGCAGTTCTTC. Protein sequence: CASRATGTDEQFF.

This clonotype is labeled large (0.1 to 1%). CDR3: CASSLSSVGPTAQYF. DNA of the CDR3: TGTGCCAGCAGCTTAAGTTCCGTGGGGCCGACGGCGCAGTACTTC. The chain joins TRBV7-4 to TRBJ2-5; TRBD1 is a possible D gene (5 bases). The germline V gene has CDR1 SGHVT and CDR2 SQSDAQ. V was trimmed by 2 bases and J by 11 bases, leaving 21 bases between them. There are 15 residues in the CDR3.

The sample holds many counts of this clonotype. The chain employs TRBV18 and TRBJ2-5; D unresolved. The CDR3 is 14 residues long. From germline, CDR1 is KGHSH and CDR2 LQKENI. V was pared by 3 bases and J by 2 bases, with 10 bases between. The chain's CDR3 is CASSPRPKQETQYF. The CDR3 nucleotides read TGTGCCAGCTCACCTCGACCGAAGCAAGAGACCCAGTACTTC.

This clonotype appeared many times. The gene calls are TRBV11-2 and TRBJ2-1, with 7 nucleotides matching TRBD1. The germline gives CDR1 SGHAT, CDR2 FQNNGV. Germline trimming cut 2 bases from V and 0 bases from J; bases unmatched to any gene: 7. This CDR3 comprises 17 residues. CDR3 coding DNA: TGTGCCAGCAGCTTAAGTCTTTGGGACAGCTCCTACAATGAGCAGTTCTTC. Translated: CASSLSLWDSSYNEQFF.

The chain combines TRBV3-1 with TRBJ1-4; D perhaps matches TRBD1 (5 bases). With 6 bases removed from V and 8 bases from J, the gap between germline ends came to 19 bases. CDR3 length equals 15 residues. Per germline, CDR1 LGHDT and CDR2 YNNKEL (reference sequence). The CDR3 sequence: CASSPLGEGAEKLFF. Here the CDR3 DNA reads TGTGCCAGCAGTCCCCTAGGGGAGGGCGCCGAAAAACTGTTTTTT.

Only a few counts were recorded for this clonotype. The chain combines TRBV7-3 with TRBJ2-5, with a tentative D call TRBD1 (5 bases). The CDR3 runs to 14 residues. V lost 5 bases and J lost 3, with 13 bases in between. The germline CDR1 and CDR2 sequences are SGHTA and FQGTGA. The CDR3 loop reads CASSPNRQKETQYF. CDR3 DNA: TGTGCCAGCAGCCCAAACCGACAGAAAGAGACCCAGTACTTC. Drawing the rest from reference TRBV7-3 and TRBJ2-5, the complete variable domain is GAGVSQTPSNKVTEKGKYVELRCDPISGHTALYWYRQSLGQGPEFLIYFQGTGAADDSGLPNDRFFAVRPEGSVSTLKIQRTERGDSAVYLCASSPNRQKETQYFGPGTRLLVL.

This clonotype is medium-sized. The chain links TRBV5-1 to TRBJ2-6; no clear D gene. The CDR3 consists of 16 residues. Germline V gives CDR1 SGHRS, CDR2 YFSETQ. The ends were cut back, 0 bases at V and 0 bases at J, with 7 bases in the middle. Written as DNA, the CDR3 is TGCGCCAGCAGCTTGGCTCCTTTCTCTGGGGCCAACGTCCTGACTTTC. Amino acid sequence: CASSLAPFSGANVLTF.

This clonotype showed up many times. The chain joins TRBV11-2 to TRBJ2-3; 7 nucleotides match TRBD1. CDR3 size: 16 residues. J was trimmed by 4 bases and V by 1 base; bases with no gene match: 8. CDR1 and CDR2 (germline): SGHAT, FQNNGV. CDR3 nucleotide sequence: TGTGCCAGCAGCTTAGGGGTGGGACAGTCCCCAGATACGCAGTATTTT. Residues: CASSLGVGQSPDTQYF.

This clonotype was picked up many times. The chain has TRBV29-1 and TRBJ1-1, with 9 bases lining up with TRBD1. The ends lost 6 bases at V and 0 bases at J; junction bases unmatched: 8. The CDR3 covers 15 residues. The germline V gene encodes CDR1 SQVTM and CDR2 ANQGSEA. CDR3 in DNA: TGCAGCGTAGTGCCGGGACAGGGCATGAACACTGAAGCTTTCTTT. Amino acids: CSVVPGQGMNTEAFF.

Sample share makes this clonotype medium-sized. The chain links TRBV19 to TRBJ2-1; perhaps TRBD1 as D (5 bases). CDR1 LNHDA and CDR2 SQIVND come from the germline V gene (reference sequence). CDR3 length: 16 amino acids. V lost 5 bases and J 1 base, leaving 15 bases between the germline ends. CDR3 amino acids: CASSLQVVPSYNEQFF. The CDR3 nucleotides are TGTGCCAGTAGTTTACAGGTAGTCCCATCCTACAATGAGCAGTTCTTC.

The chain is built from TRBV29-1 and TRBJ2-7; a possible D gene is TRBD2 (7 bases). Germline V gene lookup returns CDR1 SQVTM and CDR2 ANQGSEA. The V end lost 6 bases, the J end lost 2 bases, and 17 bases lay between the germline ends. The CDR3 contains 14 residues. The CDR3 is CSVNPGGQPYEQYF. The CDR3 coding sequence is TGCAGCGTCAACCCGGGAGGACAGCCCTACGAGCAGTACTTC.

The sample holds many counts of this clonotype. The chain employs TRBV6-2 or TRBV6-3 and TRBJ2-1; the match to TRBD2 covers 10 bases. The germline V gene encodes CDR1 MNHEY and CDR2 SVGEGT. The V and J ends lost 6 bases and 8 bases, in that order; junction bases with no gene match: 13. This CDR3 spans 16 amino acids. The chain's CDR3 is CASRPEGSGRRDEQFF. CDR3 sequence (DNA): TGTGCCAGCAGACCCGAGGGTAGCGGGAGGAGGGATGAGCAGTTCTTC.

This chain connects TRBV5-4 to TRBJ1-4; D gene unclear. CDR3 length: 17 residues. V lost 5 bases and J 5 bases, leaving 22 bases between the germline ends. Germline V gene data show CDR1 as SGHNT and CDR2 as YYREEE (reference sequence). The CDR3 reads CASSLTLGVGGNEKLFF. The CDR3 coding sequence is TGTGCCAGCAGTCTCACCCTCGGGGTGGGAGGAAATGAAAAACTGTTTTTT.

This clonotype is medium-sized in the sample. The chain links TRBV5-1 to TRBJ2-3; D ambiguous. Germline-derived CDR1 and CDR2 are SGHRS and YFSETQ. The V and J ends lost 1 base and 2 bases respectively, with 11 bases between them. CDR3 length: 15 residues. The CDR3 DNA reads TGCGCCAGCAGCTTGTTGGGCGGAGACACAGATACGCAGTATTTT. This sequence encodes CASSLLGGDTDTQYF.

By frequency in the sample, this clonotype is medium-sized. This chain joins TRBV5-1 and TRBJ2-3; D is unclear. CDR3 size: 17 residues. Germline CDR1 SGHRS, CDR2 YFSETQ. V gave up 0 bases and J gave up 0 bases, with 14 bases separating them. CDR3 sequence reads: CASSLVATRPSTDTQYF. CDR3 nucleotides: TGCGCCAGCAGCTTGGTTGCGACTCGACCTAGCACAGATACGCAGTATTTT. Supplemented by reference TRBV5-1 and TRBJ2-3, the full variable domain reads KAGVTQTPRYLIKTRGQQVTLSCSPISGHRSVSWYQQTPGQGLQFLFEYFSETQRNKGNFPGRFSGRQFSNSRSEMNVSTLELGDSALYLCASSLVATRPSTDTQYFGPGTRLTVL.

Within the sample, this clonotype is medium-sized. V usage is TRBV7-9 and J usage is TRBJ1-1; 7 bases line up with TRBD1. The germline V gene has CDR1 SEHNR and CDR2 FQNEAQ (reference sequence). The CDR3 loop spans 13 amino acids. J gave up 8 bases and V 3 bases, and 6 bases lay outside the gene matches. CDR3 in amino acids: CASSLGQSLEAFF. In DNA form, the CDR3 reads TGTGCCAGCAGCTTGGGACAGTCTTTAGAAGCTTTCTTT.

This clonotype showed up just a few times. The CDR3 is CASSLGLAGGPNTGELFF. Here the CDR3 DNA reads TGTGCCAGCAGCCTGGGACTAGCGGGGGGACCGAACACCGGGGAGCTGTTTTTT. The J gene is TRBJ2-2, the V gene TRBV5-5; 15 bases are a match to TRBD2. The CDR3 extends over 18 amino acids. With V trimmed by 4 bases and J by 0 bases, 4 bases remained unmatched. Germline CDR1 and CDR2: SGHKS and YYEKEE (reference sequence).

This clonotype is medium-sized. The CDR3 here is CASSAPGFGRQEQYF. In DNA form, the CDR3 reads TGTGCCAGCAGCGCGCCGGGGTTTGGGAGGCAAGAGCAGTACTTC. This sequence joins TRBV5-4 and TRBJ2-7; weak D call: TRBD2 (6 bases). Germline V CDR1 and CDR2: SGHNT, YYREEE (reference sequence). V lost 4 bases and J lost 7, with 21 bases in between. The CDR3 has 15 residues.

By sample share, this clonotype is medium-sized. V gene TRBV11-2 combines with J gene TRBJ2-6, with D possibly being TRBD1 (5 bases). The CDR3 is made up of 17 amino acids. The germline CDR1 and CDR2 sequences are SGHAT and FQNNGV. Trimming took 3 bases from V and 2 from J, leaving 14 bases between them. The CDR3 DNA sequence: TGTGCCAGCAGCTTGGAAGGGGTCGGAGCTGGGGCCAACGTCCTGACTTTC. Translating gives CASSLEGVGAGANVLTF. The full variable domain, with the rest looked up from reference TRBV11-2 and TRBJ2-6, is EAGVAQSPRYKIIEKRQSVAFWCNPISGHATLYWYQQILGQGPKLLIQFQNNGVVDDSQLPKDRFSAERLKGVDSTLKIQPAKLEDSAVYLCASSLEGVGAGANVLTFGAGSRLTVL.

This clonotype was counted at least ten times. The chain is built from TRBV5-1 and TRBJ2-7; 7 bases fit TRBD1. The V gene's germline CDR1 is SGHRS and CDR2 YFSETQ. CDR3 size: 15 residues. V trimming: 0 bases; J trimming: 2 bases; junction bases outside the gene matches: 5. This chain's CDR3 is CASSLVRTGTYEQYF. CDR3 bases: TGCGCCAGCAGCTTGGTAAGGACAGGTACCTACGAGCAGTACTTC.

This clonotype was found many times. The chain joins TRBV19 to TRBJ1-4; no firm D call. CDR3 size: 16 residues. The V and J ends lost 7 bases and 6 bases respectively, with 21 bases between them. In germline, CDR1 is LNHDA, CDR2 SQIVND (reference sequence). Here the CDR3 reads CASTDRKIGIDEKLFF. In nucleotides, the CDR3 is TGTGCCAGTACCGATCGAAAGATAGGAATCGATGAAAAACTGTTTTTT.

By sample fraction, this clonotype is medium-sized (0.01 to 0.1%). The V and J genes are TRBV2 and TRBJ1-6, with 10 bases identical to TRBD1. There are 17 residues in the CDR3. V shed 6 bases, J shed 6 bases, and the junction held 11 bases outside the gene matches. CDR1 and CDR2 from the germline V gene are SNHLY and FYNNEI. The CDR3 bases are TGTGCCAGCAGCCCAATGGCTGGGACAGGGGTTAATTCACCCCTCCACTTT. Amino acids: CASSPMAGTGVNSPLHF. Full variable domain (rest looked up from reference TRBV2 and TRBJ1-6): EPEVTQTPSHQVTQMGQEVILRCVPISNHLYFYWYRQILGQKVEFLVSFYNNEISEKSEIFDDQFSVERPDGSNFTLKIRSTKLEDSAMYFCASSPMAGTGVNSPLHFGNGTRLTVT.

By frequency in the sample, this clonotype is medium-sized. The chain links TRBV11-2 to TRBJ2-5; 9 bases are shared with TRBD2. The CDR3 contains 16 residues. J lost 1 base, V lost 2 bases, and 5 bases had no gene match. From germline, CDR1 is SGHAT and CDR2 FQNNGV. CDR3 sequence: CASSLHSSGVQETQYF. CDR3 DNA sequence: TGTGCCAGCAGCTTACATTCTAGCGGGGTCCAAGAGACCCAGTACTTC.

By share, this clonotype ranks as medium-sized. The chain joins TRBV5-1 to TRBJ2-7; 8 bases match TRBD2. After removal of 1 base from V and 0 bases from J, the junction contained 3 bases not matched to a gene. CDR1 SGHRS and CDR2 YFSETQ come from the germline V gene. The CDR3 contains 15 residues. The chain's CDR3 is CASSLLAGSSYEQYF. CDR3 nucleotide sequence: TGCGCCAGCAGCTTGTTAGCGGGGAGCTCCTACGAGCAGTACTTC. Based on the CDR3 plus reference TRBV5-1 and TRBJ2-7, the full variable domain is KAGVTQTPRYLIKTRGQQVTLSCSPISGHRSVSWYQQTPGQGLQFLFEYFSETQRNKGNFPGRFSGRQFSNSRSEMNVSTLELGDSALYLCASSLLAGSSYEQYFGPGTRLTVT.

This rearrangement joins TRBV7-9 to TRBJ2-1; 7 nucleotides match TRBD1. Unmatched junction bases numbered 2, after V lost 11 bases and J lost 10 bases. Germline V gene data show CDR1 as SEHNR and CDR2 as FQNEAQ (reference sequence). The CDR3 runs to 9 residues. CDR3 coding DNA: TGTGCCCAGGGGGAGGAGCAGTTCTTC. Residues: CAQGEEQFF.